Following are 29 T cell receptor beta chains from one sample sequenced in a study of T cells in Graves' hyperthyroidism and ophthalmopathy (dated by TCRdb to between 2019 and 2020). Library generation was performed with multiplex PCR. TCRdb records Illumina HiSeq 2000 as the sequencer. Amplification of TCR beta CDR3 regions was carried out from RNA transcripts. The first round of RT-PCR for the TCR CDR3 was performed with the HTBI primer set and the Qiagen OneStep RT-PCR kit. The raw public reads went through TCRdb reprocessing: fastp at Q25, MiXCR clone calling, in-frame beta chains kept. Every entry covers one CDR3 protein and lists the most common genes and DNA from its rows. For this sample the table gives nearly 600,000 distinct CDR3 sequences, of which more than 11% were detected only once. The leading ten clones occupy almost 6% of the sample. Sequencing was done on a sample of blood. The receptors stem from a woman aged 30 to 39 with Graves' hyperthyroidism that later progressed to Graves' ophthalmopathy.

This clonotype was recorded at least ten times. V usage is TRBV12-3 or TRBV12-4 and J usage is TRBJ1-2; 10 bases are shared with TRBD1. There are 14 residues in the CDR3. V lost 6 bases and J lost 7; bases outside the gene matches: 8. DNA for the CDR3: TGTGCCAGCAGAGACGCGACAGGGGGCTCTGGCTACACCTTC. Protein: CASRDATGGSGYTF.

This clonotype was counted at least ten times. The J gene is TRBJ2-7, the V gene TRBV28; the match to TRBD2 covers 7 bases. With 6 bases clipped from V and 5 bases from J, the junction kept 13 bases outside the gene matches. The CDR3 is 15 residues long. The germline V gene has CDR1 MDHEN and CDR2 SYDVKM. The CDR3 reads CASRLGGVAGNEQYF. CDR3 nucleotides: TGTGCCAGCAGGCTGGGGGGAGTAGCGGGCAACGAGCAGTACTTC. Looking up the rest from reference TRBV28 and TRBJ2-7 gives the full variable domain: DVKVTQSSRYLVKRTGEKVFLECVQDMDHENMFWYRQDPGLGLRLIYFSYDVKMKEKGDIPEGYSVSREKKERFSLILESASTNQTSMYLCASRLGGVAGNEQYFGPGTRLTVT.

The CDR3 sequence is CASSRWNSYNEQFF. The DNA for the CDR3 is TGTGCCAGCAGTAGGTGGAACTCCTACAATGAGCAGTTCTTC. V and J are TRBV27 and TRBJ2-1; no firm D call. Germline V CDR1 and CDR2: MNHEY, SMNVEV (reference sequence). CDR3 length equals 14 residues. V was clipped by 5 bases and J by 0 bases, with 8 bases between them.

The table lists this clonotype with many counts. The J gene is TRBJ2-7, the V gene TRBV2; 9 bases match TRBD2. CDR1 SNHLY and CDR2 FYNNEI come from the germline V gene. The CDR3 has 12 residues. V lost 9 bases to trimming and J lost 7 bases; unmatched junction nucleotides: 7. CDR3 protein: CASQREVREQYF. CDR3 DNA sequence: TGTGCCAGTCAGCGGGAGGTGCGGGAGCAGTACTTC.

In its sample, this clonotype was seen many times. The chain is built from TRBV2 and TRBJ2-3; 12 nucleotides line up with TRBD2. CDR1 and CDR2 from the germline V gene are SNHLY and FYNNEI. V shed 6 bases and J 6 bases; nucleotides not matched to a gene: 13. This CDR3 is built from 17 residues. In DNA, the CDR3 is TGTGCCAGCAGCGGAACCGGGACTAGCGGGCTGGGGGATACGCAGTATTTT. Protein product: CASSGTGTSGLGDTQYF. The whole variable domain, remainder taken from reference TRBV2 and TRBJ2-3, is EPEVTQTPSHQVTQMGQEVILRCVPISNHLYFYWYRQILGQKVEFLVSFYNNEISEKSEIFDDQFSVERPDGSNFTLKIRSTKLEDSAMYFCASSGTGTSGLGDTQYFGPGTRLTVL.

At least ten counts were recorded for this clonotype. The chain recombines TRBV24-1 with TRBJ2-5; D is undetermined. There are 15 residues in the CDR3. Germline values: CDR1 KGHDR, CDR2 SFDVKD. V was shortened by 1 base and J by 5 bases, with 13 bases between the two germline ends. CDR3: CATSDFPAKGETQYF. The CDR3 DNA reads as TGTGCCACCAGTGATTTCCCTGCCAAAGGGGAGACCCAGTACTTC.

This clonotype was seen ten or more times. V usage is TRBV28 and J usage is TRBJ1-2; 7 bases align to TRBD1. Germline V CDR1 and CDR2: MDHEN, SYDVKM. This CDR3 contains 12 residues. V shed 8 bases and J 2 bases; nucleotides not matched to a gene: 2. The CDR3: CASEQGNYGYTF. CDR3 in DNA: TGTGCCAGCGAACAGGGGAACTATGGCTACACCTTC.

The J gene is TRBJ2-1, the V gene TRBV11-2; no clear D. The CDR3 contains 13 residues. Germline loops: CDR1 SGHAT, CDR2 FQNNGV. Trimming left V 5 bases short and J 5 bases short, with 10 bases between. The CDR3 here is CASSQRLNNEQFF. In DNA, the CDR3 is TGTGCCAGCAGCCAACGCTTGAACAATGAGCAGTTCTTC.

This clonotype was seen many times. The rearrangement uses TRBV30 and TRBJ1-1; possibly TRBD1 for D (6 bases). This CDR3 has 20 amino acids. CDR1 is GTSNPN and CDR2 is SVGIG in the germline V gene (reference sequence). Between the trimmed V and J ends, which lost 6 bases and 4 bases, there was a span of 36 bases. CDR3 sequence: CACRAQGRPGRSKKSTEAFF. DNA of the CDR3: TGTGCCTGTCGGGCACAGGGTAGACCGGGACGGTCGAAGAAGAGCACTGAAGCTTTCTTT.

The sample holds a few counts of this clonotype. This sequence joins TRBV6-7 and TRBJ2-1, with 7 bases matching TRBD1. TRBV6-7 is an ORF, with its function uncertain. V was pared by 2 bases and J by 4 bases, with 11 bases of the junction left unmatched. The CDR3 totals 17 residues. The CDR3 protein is CASSYLPPGTDYNEQFF. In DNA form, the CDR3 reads TGTGCCAGCAGTTACCTTCCCCCCGGGACAGATTACAATGAGCAGTTCTTC.

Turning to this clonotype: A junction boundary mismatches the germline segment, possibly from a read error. The CDR3 here is CSASPAAGIRGTDTQYF. CDR3 sequence (DNA): TGCAGTGCTAGTCCCGCCGCGGGCATAAGGGGCACGGATACGCAGTATTTT. V usage is TRBV20-1 and J usage is TRBJ2-3; D assignment may be TRBD1 or TRBD2 (5 bases each). Germline CDR1 is DFQATT and CDR2 is SNEGSKA (reference sequence). This CDR3 comprises 17 residues.

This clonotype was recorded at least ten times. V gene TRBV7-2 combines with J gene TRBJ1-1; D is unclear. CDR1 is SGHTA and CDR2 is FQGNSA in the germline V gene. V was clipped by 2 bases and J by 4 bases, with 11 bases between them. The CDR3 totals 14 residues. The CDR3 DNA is TGTGCCAGCAGCTTATGGGAAGAGGGCACTGAAGCTTTCTTT. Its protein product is CASSLWEEGTEAFF.

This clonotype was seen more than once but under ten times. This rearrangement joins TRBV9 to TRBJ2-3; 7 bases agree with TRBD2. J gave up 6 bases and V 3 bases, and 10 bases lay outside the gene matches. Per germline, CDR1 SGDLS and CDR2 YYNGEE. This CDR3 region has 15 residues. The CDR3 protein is CASSATSLGLDTQYF. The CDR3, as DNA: TGTGCCAGCAGCGCGACTAGCCTAGGGCTGGATACGCAGTATTTT.

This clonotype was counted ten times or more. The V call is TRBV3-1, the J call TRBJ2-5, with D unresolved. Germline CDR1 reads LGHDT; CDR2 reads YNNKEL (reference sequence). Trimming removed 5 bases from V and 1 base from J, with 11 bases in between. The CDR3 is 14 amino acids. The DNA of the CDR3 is TGTGCCAGCAGCTCAACGCCAAGCCAAGAGACCCAGTACTTC. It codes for CASSSTPSQETQYF.

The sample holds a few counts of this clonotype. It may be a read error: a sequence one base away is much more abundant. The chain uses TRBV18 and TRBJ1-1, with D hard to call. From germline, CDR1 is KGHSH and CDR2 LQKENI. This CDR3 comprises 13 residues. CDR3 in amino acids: CVSSIVGNTEAFF. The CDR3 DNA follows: TGTGTCAGCTCAATTGTGGGGAACACTGAAGCTTTCTTT.

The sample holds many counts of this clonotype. In DNA, the CDR3 is TGTGCCATCAGCGAGGGACAGCTAAACTATGGCTACACCTTC. Residues: CAISEGQLNYGYTF. This chain links TRBV10-3 with TRBJ1-2, with 7 nucleotides matching TRBD1. Trimming at V came to 6 bases and at J to 2 bases, leaving 6 bases not matched to a gene. The CDR3 is 14 residues long. CDR1 ENHRY and CDR2 SYGVKD come from the germline V gene.

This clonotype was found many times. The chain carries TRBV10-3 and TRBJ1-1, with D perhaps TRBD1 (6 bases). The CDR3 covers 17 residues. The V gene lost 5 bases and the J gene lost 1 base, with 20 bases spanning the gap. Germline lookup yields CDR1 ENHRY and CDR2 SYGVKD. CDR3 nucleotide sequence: TGTGCCATCAGTACCTCTCTCGGGAAGGGGGGGAACACTGAAGCTTTCTTT. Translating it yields CAISTSLGKGGNTEAFF.

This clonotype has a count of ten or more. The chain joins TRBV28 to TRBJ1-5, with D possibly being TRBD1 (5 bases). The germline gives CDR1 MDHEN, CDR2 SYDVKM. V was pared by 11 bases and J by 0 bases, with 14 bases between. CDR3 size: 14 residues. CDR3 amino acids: CAGGTGYSNQPQHF. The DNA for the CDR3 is TGTGCCGGGGGGACGGGGTATAGCAATCAGCCCCAGCATTTT.

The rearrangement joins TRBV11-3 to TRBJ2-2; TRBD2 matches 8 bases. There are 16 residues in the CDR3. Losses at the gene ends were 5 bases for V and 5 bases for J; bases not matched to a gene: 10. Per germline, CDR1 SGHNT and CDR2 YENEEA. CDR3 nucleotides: TGTGCCAGCAGCCCTTCAGGACTAGCTGAGACCGGGGAGCTGTTTTTT. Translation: CASSPSGLAETGELFF. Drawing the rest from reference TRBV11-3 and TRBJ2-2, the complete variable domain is EAGVVQSPRYKIIEKKQPVAFWCNPISGHNTLYWYLQNLGQGPELLIRYENEEAVDDSQLPKDRFSAERLKGVDSTLKIQPAELGDSAVYLCASSPSGLAETGELFFGEGSRLTVL.

The chain's CDR3 is CASSYSGTGANVLTF. The CDR3 DNA follows: TGTGCCAGCAGTTACTCTGGGACTGGGGCCAACGTCCTGACTTTC. The rearrangement joins TRBV6-5 to TRBJ2-6; no definite D call. V lost 0 bases to trimming and J lost 2 bases, with 5 bases between them. CDR3 length: 15 residues. Germline assignment: CDR1 MNHEY and CDR2 SVGAGI.

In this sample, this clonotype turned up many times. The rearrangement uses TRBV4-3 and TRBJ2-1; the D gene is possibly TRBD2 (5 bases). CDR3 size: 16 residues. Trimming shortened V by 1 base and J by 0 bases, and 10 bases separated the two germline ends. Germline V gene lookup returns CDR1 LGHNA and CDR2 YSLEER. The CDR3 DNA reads TGCGCCAGCAGCCAAGCCCTAGCTGGCTCCTACAATGAGCAGTTCTTC. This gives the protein CASSQALAGSYNEQFF.

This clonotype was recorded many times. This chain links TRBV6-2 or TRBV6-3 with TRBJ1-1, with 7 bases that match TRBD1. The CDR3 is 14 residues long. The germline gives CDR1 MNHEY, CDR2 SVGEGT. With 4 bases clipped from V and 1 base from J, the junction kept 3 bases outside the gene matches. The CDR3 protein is CASSSGQRNTEAFF. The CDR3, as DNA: TGTGCCAGCAGTTCGGGACAGCGGAACACTGAAGCTTTCTTT.

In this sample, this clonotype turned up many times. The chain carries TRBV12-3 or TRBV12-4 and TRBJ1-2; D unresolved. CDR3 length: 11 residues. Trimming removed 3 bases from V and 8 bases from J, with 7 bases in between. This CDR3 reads CASSFLEGYTF. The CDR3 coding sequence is TGTGCCAGCAGTTTTTTGGAAGGCTACACCTTC.

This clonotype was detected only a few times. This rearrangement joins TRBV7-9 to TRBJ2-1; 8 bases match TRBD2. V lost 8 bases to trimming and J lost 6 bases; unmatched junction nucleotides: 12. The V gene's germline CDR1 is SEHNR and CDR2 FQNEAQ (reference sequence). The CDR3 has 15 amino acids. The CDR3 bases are TGTGCCAGCGTACAAGCGGGAGAGTGGGCCAATGAGCAGTTCTTC. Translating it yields CASVQAGEWANEQFF.

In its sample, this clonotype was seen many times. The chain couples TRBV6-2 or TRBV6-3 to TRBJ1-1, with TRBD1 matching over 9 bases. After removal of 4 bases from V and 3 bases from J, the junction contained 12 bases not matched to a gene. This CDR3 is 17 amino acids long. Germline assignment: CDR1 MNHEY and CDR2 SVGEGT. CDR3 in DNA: TGTGCCAGCAGTTCGGGACAGGGAACGTTAAGGTACACTGAAGCTTTCTTT. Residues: CASSSGQGTLRYTEAFF.

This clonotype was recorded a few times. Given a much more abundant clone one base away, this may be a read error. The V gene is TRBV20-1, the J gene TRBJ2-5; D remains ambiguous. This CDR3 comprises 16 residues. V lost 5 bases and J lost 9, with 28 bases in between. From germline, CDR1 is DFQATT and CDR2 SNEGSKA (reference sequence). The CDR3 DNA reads TGCAGTGCTCGGTCCCACTATCCGTATCAAAGCGAGGCCCAGTACTTC. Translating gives CSARSHYPYQSEAQYF.

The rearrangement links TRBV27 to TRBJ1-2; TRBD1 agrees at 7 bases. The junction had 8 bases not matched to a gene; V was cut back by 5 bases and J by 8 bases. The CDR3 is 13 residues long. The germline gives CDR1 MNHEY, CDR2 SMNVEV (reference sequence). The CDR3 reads CASSAGQMWGYTF. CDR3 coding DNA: TGTGCCAGCAGTGCGGGACAGATGTGGGGCTACACCTTC.

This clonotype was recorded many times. The CDR3 DNA reads TGTGCCAGCAGTGTCCGGGAAAACTACGAGCAGTACTTC. Translation gives CASSVRENYEQYF. The chain has TRBV6-1 and TRBJ2-7; tentatively, D is TRBD2 (5 bases). The CDR3 extends over 13 amino acids. Trimming pared 4 bases from V and 3 bases from J, leaving 10 bases between. The germline V gene encodes CDR1 MNHNS and CDR2 SASEGT.

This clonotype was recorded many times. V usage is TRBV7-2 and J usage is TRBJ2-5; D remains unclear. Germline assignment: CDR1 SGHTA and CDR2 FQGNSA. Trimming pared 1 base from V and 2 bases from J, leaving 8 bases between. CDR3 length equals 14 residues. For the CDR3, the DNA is TGTGCCAGCAGCTTAGTTGGCCGGCAAGAGACCCAGTACTTC. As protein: CASSLVGRQETQYF.